The 30 T cell receptor beta chains below come from one sample, sequenced in a study of technical replicates of blood from a handful of donors. Data came from immunoSEQ multiplex PCR; TCRdb stores just in-frame clones and leaves some out. The top ten hold approximately 0.2% of the sample, which has 55,000 to 85,000 clones, roughly 96% seen once. Material: T cells isolated from PBMCs. Receptors originate from a human donor in good health.

The CDR3: CATTTGTTNEKLFF. The CDR3 DNA sequence: TGTGCCACCACGACAGGGACAACTAATGAAAAACTGTTTTTT. The chain has TRBV28 and TRBJ1-4; the match to TRBD1 covers 7 bases. Germline trimming cut 10 bases from V and 0 bases from J; bases unmatched to any gene: 5. The CDR3 has 14 residues. CDR1 and CDR2 (germline): MDHEN, SYDVKM.

The genes are TRBV6-5 and TRBJ2-5, with a tentative D call TRBD2 (6 bases). V lost 1 base, J lost 1 base, and 7 bases lay in between. CDR1 is MNHEY, CDR2 SVGAGI, per germline. The CDR3 runs 14 residues. In DNA, the CDR3 is TGTGCCAGCAGTTACTTTAGCGGCCAAGAGACCCAGTACTTC. Translated, it gives CASSYFSGQETQYF.

Only one count was recorded for this clone. The chain recombines TRBV2 with TRBJ2-5; D is possibly TRBD1 (6 bases). The CDR3 spans 16 residues. Germline CDR1 is SNHLY and CDR2 is FYNNEI. V gave up 4 bases and J gave up 5 bases, with 20 bases separating them. The CDR3 reads CASSGKPGHSGETQYF. The CDR3 nucleotides are TGTGCCAGCAGTGGTAAACCGGGACACTCTGGGGAGACCCAGTACTTC.

The chain uses TRBV6-1 and TRBJ1-1; no reliable D call. Trimming took off 8 bases at V and 2 bases at J, with 9 bases between the two ends. The germline V gene has CDR1 MNHNS and CDR2 SASEGT. This CDR3 has 12 residues. The CDR3 sequence: CASVARNTEAFF. In DNA, the CDR3 is TGTGCCAGCGTCGCGAGAAACACTGAAGCTTTCTTT.

The gene calls are TRBV5-6 and TRBJ1-5; D uncertain. Germline V gene data show CDR1 as SGHDT and CDR2 as YYEEEE. This CDR3 comprises 13 residues. V lost 0 bases, J lost 6 bases, and 7 bases lay in between. CDR3 protein: CASSLGGTQPQHF. In nucleotides, the CDR3 is TGTGCCAGCAGCTTGGGAGGTACTCAGCCCCAGCATTTT.

This chain links TRBV5-1 with TRBJ2-7; D is undetermined. CDR1 SGHRS and CDR2 YFSETQ come from the germline V gene. V was pared by 0 bases and J by 0 bases, with 7 bases between. CDR3 length equals 14 residues. The CDR3 sequence is CASSLEQNSYEQYF. The CDR3 nucleotides are TGCGCCAGCAGCTTGGAACAGAACTCCTACGAGCAGTACTTC.

The chain combines TRBV9 with TRBJ2-5, with 13 bases identical to TRBD2. In germline, CDR1 is SGDLS, CDR2 YYNGEE. The CDR3 is 16 residues long. V was pared by 3 bases and J by 4 bases, with 6 bases of the junction left unmatched. CDR3 sequence reads: CASSAGLAGWVETQYF. CDR3 DNA sequence: TGTGCCAGCAGCGCGGGACTAGCGGGATGGGTAGAGACCCAGTACTTC.

V usage is TRBV4-1 and J usage is TRBJ1-1; D uncertain. The CDR3 contains 15 residues. Looked up from germline, CDR1 is MGHRA and CDR2 is YSYEKL. V lost 3 bases, J lost 1 base, and 12 bases lay in between. The DNA of the CDR3 is TGCGCCAGCAGCCACTTCTCGACGGGGAACACTGAAGCTTTCTTT. It is translated as CASSHFSTGNTEAFF.

The rearrangement links TRBV6-1 to TRBJ1-5, with 9 positions matching TRBD1. With V trimmed by 3 bases and J by 4 bases, 7 bases remained unmatched. Germline-derived CDR1 and CDR2 are MNHNS and SASEGT. This CDR3 region has 16 residues. The CDR3: CASSEGQGPGNQPQHF. The DNA of the CDR3 is TGTGCCAGCAGTGAGGGACAGGGACCCGGGAATCAGCCCCAGCATTTT.

J is TRBJ2-3 and V is TRBV10-2; TRBD2 aligns across 16 bases. Germline CDR1 and CDR2: WSHSY and SAAADI. V trimming: 6 bases; J trimming: 0 bases; junction bases outside the gene matches: 9. The CDR3 contains 19 residues. CDR3 protein: CASRDPGLAGGTSTDTQYF. The CDR3 DNA follows: TGCGCCAGCAGGGATCCGGGACTAGCGGGGGGGACTAGCACAGATACGCAGTATTTT.

This clone occurred once. V and J are TRBV5-1 and TRBJ1-2; D unclear. In germline, CDR1 is SGHRS, CDR2 YFSETQ. The ends were cut back, 0 bases at V and 5 bases at J, with 5 bases in the middle. CDR3 size: 12 residues. The CDR3 DNA reads as TGCGCCAGCAGCTTGGGAGGTTATGGCTACACCTTC. Translating gives CASSLGGYGYTF.

The genes are TRBV11-2 and TRBJ2-5, with TRBD1 matching 7 bases. V lost 6 bases and J lost 1; bases outside the gene matches: 5. The CDR3 contains 14 residues. The germline V gene encodes CDR1 SGHAT and CDR2 FQNNGV. The CDR3 protein is CASRIRGTQETQYF. The CDR3, as DNA: TGTGCCAGCAGAATCAGGGGGACCCAAGAGACCCAGTACTTC.

The V call is TRBV14, the J call TRBJ2-1, with D possibly being TRBD2 (7 bases). V lost 5 bases and J lost 3, with 14 bases in between. CDR1 is SGHDN and CDR2 is FVKESK in the germline V gene. The CDR3 extends over 15 amino acids. The CDR3 loop reads CASSLGGLFYNEQFF. Written as DNA, the CDR3 is TGTGCCAGCAGCTTGGGGGGGCTGTTCTACAATGAGCAGTTCTTC.

The chain recombines TRBV5-6 with TRBJ2-7; maybe TRBD2 (6 bases). Germline V CDR1 and CDR2: SGHDT, YYEEEE. The CDR3 is made up of 13 amino acids. V gave up 2 bases and J gave up 1 base, with 7 bases separating them. The CDR3 loop is CASSLRGSYEQYF. The DNA of the CDR3 is TGTGCCAGCAGCTTACGGGGGTCCTACGAGCAGTACTTC.

The genes are TRBV6-1 and TRBJ2-7, with D uncertain. V was clipped by 10 bases and J by 1 base, with 11 bases between them. CDR1 MNHNS and CDR2 SASEGT come from the germline V gene. This CDR3 has 12 residues. The chain's CDR3 is CATETESYEQYF. CDR3 in DNA: TGTGCCACCGAAACAGAGTCCTACGAGCAGTACTTC.

The rearrangement joins TRBV7-9 to TRBJ1-4, with TRBD1 matching over 8 bases. Germline assignment: CDR1 SEHNR and CDR2 FQNEAQ (reference sequence). The J segment lost 8 bases and the V segment lost 5 bases, leaving 4 bases of the junction unmatched. The CDR3 contains 13 residues. The DNA for the CDR3 is TGTGCCAGCAGCGGACAGGGAGGCGAAAAACTGTTTTTT. It specifies CASSGQGGEKLFF.

This clone was seen once. This chain links TRBV9 with TRBJ1-5; D is perhaps TRBD1 (5 bases). Germline CDR1 SGDLS, CDR2 YYNGEE. Between the trimmed V and J ends, which lost 4 bases and 5 bases, there was a span of 13 bases. The CDR3 runs 14 residues. As DNA, the CDR3 is TGTGCCAGCAGCCCGGGGCGGGGAGATCAGCCCCAGCATTTT. Protein sequence: CASSPGRGDQPQHF.

The chain joins TRBV10-3 to TRBJ1-1; a possible D gene is TRBD1 (5 bases). The germline V and J ends were trimmed by 0 bases and 1 base, with 12 bases remaining between them. Germline V gene data show CDR1 as ENHRY and CDR2 as SYGVKD. There are 16 residues in the CDR3. For the CDR3, the DNA is TGTGCCATCAGTGAGTCGACCGTCACAGGGAACACTGAAGCTTTCTTT. This encodes CAISESTVTGNTEAFF.

This sequence joins TRBV27 and TRBJ2-3, with 10 bases that match TRBD1. Germline V gene data show CDR1 as MNHEY and CDR2 as SMNVEV (reference sequence). Germline trimming cut 7 bases from V and 4 bases from J; bases unmatched to any gene: 8. The CDR3 consists of 15 residues. CDR3 coding DNA: TGTGCCAGCAAGCCGAGGGACAGGGGACCAGATACGCAGTATTTT. It yields the protein CASKPRDRGPDTQYF.

The J gene is TRBJ2-3, the V gene TRBV4-1, with 8 bases lining up with TRBD2. The germline gives CDR1 MGHRA, CDR2 YSYEKL. CDR3 size: 17 residues. V dropped 5 bases and J dropped 2; count of bases not matched to a gene: 12. The CDR3 region has the DNA TGCGCCAGCAGCGGCGGGAGGCCGTTGGCTAACACAGATACGCAGTATTTT. This translates into CASSGGRPLANTDTQYF.

As for this clone: This sample includes further DNA sequences coding for the same CDR3. The chain combines TRBV18 with TRBJ1-5; D not certain. The CDR3 totals 13 residues. Germline CDR1 reads KGHSH; CDR2 reads LQKENI. V was pared by 2 bases and J by 4 bases, with 6 bases between. The CDR3: CASSPDTNQPQHF. The CDR3 DNA is TGTGCCAGCTCACCAGACACTAATCAGCCCCAGCATTTT. The full variable domain, its missing parts supplied by reference TRBV18 and TRBJ1-5, is NAGVMQNPRHLVRRRGQEARLRCSPMKGHSHVYWYRQLPEEGLKFMVYLQKENIIDESGMPKERFSAEFPKEGPSILRIQQVVRGDSAAYFCASSPDTNQPQHFGDGTRLSIL.

The chain couples TRBV2 to TRBJ1-5; a possible D gene is TRBD1 (5 bases). CDR3 length: 15 amino acids. Germline V gene sequence: CDR1 SNHLY, CDR2 FYNNEI. Trimming cost V 7 bases and J 5 bases, with 18 bases left between them. CDR3: CASKEGPTKDQPQHF. The CDR3 DNA reads TGTGCCAGCAAGGAGGGGCCAACTAAGGATCAGCCCCAGCATTTT.

This chain joins TRBV12-5 and TRBJ1-3; 9 bases map to TRBD1. Trimming cost V 3 bases and J 3 bases; bases outside gene matches: 12. The CDR3 has 18 residues. Germline V gene sequence: CDR1 LGHNT, CDR2 FRNRAP. The CDR3 loop is CASGFLIRDRVFGNTIYF. DNA of the CDR3: TGTGCTAGTGGTTTCCTTATCCGGGACAGGGTTTTTGGAAACACCATATATTTT.

This clone was seen a single time. The gene calls are TRBV4-2 and TRBJ2-7; D may be TRBD2 (7 bases). The germline V gene encodes CDR1 LGHNA and CDR2 YNFKEQ. V lost 4 bases to trimming and J lost 4 bases, with 23 bases between them. This CDR3 is built from 17 residues. The CDR3 nucleotides read TGTGCCAGCAGCCGGAGGGAGGGGGGAGGGCCGTCGTACGAGCAGTACTTC. Protein product: CASSRREGGGPSYEQYF.

The chain couples TRBV1 to TRBJ1-2; no DNA check was done on the table's D call, TRBD1. TRBV1 is classified as a pseudogene. The CDR3 is 18 residues long. CDR3 residues: CTSSQARRDSIPTLGYTF. CDR3 bases: TGCACCAGCAGCCAAGCAAGGCGGGACAGCATTCCCACTTTGGGCTACACCTTC.

The V and J genes are TRBV7-6 and TRBJ2-7; D possibly corresponds to TRBD2 (5 bases). This CDR3 is 15 amino acids long. V was pared by 1 base and J by 3 bases, with 13 bases between. Germline CDR1 SGHVS, CDR2 FNYEAQ. CDR3 amino acids: CASSLETGSFYEQYF. The CDR3 bases are TGTGCCAGCAGCTTAGAAACGGGATCCTTCTACGAGCAGTACTTC.

The chain links TRBV7-9 to TRBJ2-2; 9 bases are a match to TRBD1. Germline-derived CDR1 and CDR2 are SEHNR and FQNEAQ (reference sequence). J lost 6 bases, V lost 5 bases, and 7 bases had no gene match. The CDR3 contains 15 residues. In DNA, the CDR3 is TGTGCCAGCAGCCACAGGGGGCCTGAAGCCGGGGAGCTGTTTTTT. Translation: CASSHRGPEAGELFF. Full variable domain (remainder filled in from reference TRBV7-9 and TRBJ2-2): DTGVSQNPRHKITKRGQNVTFRCDPISEHNRLYWYRQTLGQGPEFLTYFQNEAQLEKSRLLSDRFSAERPKGSFSTLEIQRTEQGDSAMYLCASSHRGPEAGELFFGEGSRLTVL.

The V gene is TRBV5-4, the J gene TRBJ2-3, with 7 bases lining up with TRBD2. V shed 4 bases, J shed 1 base, and the junction held 3 bases outside the gene matches. Germline assignment: CDR1 SGHNT and CDR2 YYREEE (reference sequence). This CDR3 region has 14 residues. The CDR3 sequence is CASSPLAGTDTQYF. CDR3 in DNA: TGTGCCAGCAGCCCTCTAGCGGGCACAGATACGCAGTATTTT.

The CDR3 spells CASRRIAGGYNEQFF. CDR3 DNA sequence: TGTGCCAGCCGCAGAATAGCGGGAGGGTACAATGAGCAGTTCTTC. This chain joins TRBV6-1 and TRBJ2-1, with TRBD2 identical over 11 bases. The trim removed 8 bases at V and 4 bases at J, leaving 7 bases unmatched. The CDR3 totals 15 residues. CDR1 MNHNS and CDR2 SASEGT come from the germline V gene.

This sequence joins TRBV5-4 and TRBJ1-1, with D perhaps matching TRBD1 (6 bases). The germline CDR1 and CDR2 sequences are SGHNT and YYREEE (reference sequence). The CDR3 has 13 residues. V lost 0 bases to trimming and J lost 8 bases, with 11 bases between them. DNA of the CDR3: TGTGCCAGCAGCTTGGCGGGGGGCCAAGAAGCTTTCTTT. Translation: CASSLAGGQEAFF.